This T cell receptor beta chain was found in a study of blood T cell repertoires in COVID-19. The germline gives CDR1 SGHNT, CDR2 YYREEE (reference sequence). The length of the CDR3 is 14 residues. The V gene end was trimmed by 4 bases and the J gene end by 2 bases; junction bases not matched to a gene: 5. Clones were sequenced by immunoSEQ multiplex PCR, and TCRdb holds only the in-frame ones, with some missing. The sample includes about 400,000 clones, nearly 90% of them seen just once. The sequenced sample was PBMCs or T cells enriched from blood (not recorded which). The receptor was isolated from a woman aged 25 to 39 who had recovered from COVID-19. V is TRBV5-4 and J is TRBJ2-7; TRBD1 agrees at 8 bases. This CDR3 reads CASSPGTGAYEQYF. The CDR3 DNA reads as TGTGCCAGCAGCCCCGGGACAGGAGCCTACGAGCAGTACTTC.